This TCR beta chain was sequenced during a study of blood T cells in healthy people across ages. As for the study in general: Capture by template switching was about one barcoded beta molecule per two T cells. Notes on the study in general: More naive CD4+ cells and higher diversity were found in long-lived than in aged donors.

Samples each had at least 5 micrograms of total RNA extracted. A second PCR of about 7 to 12 cycles used a sample-barcoded 5' primer and a J-beta primer mix. One entry per CDR3 protein results from TCRdb running MiXCR on the 5' RACE reads. The sample yields about 1.4 million distinct CDR3 sequences, approximately 59% seen once. The CDR3 length is 13 residues. The V end was cut by 4 bases, the J end by 9 bases, with 13 bases between. CDR1 and CDR2 (germline): LGHNA, YSLEER. Regarding this clonotype: Its antigen is not identified.

The receptor was isolated from a young man in good health. The sample consisted of blood. The V gene is TRBV4-3, the J gene TRBJ2-1; D gene uncertain. The CDR3 DNA reads as TGCGCCAGCAGCCCCCTATCGACGGCTGAGCAGTTCTTC. This gives the protein CASSPLSTAEQFF.